This passage covers 8 T cell receptor beta chains from one sample sequenced in a study of blood T cell repertoires in COVID-19. Method: immunoSEQ multiplex PCR; TCRdb's copy keeps in-frame clones and lacks some. The repertoire has roughly 110,000 clones, over 80% of them found once; the top ten carry roughly 0.83%. The sequenced sample was peripheral blood. The receptor source for this set is a woman in her 70s with acute or convalescent COVID-19.

The chain couples TRBV7-2 to TRBJ2-3, with 8 nucleotides matching TRBD1. V was pared by 1 base and J by 1 base, with 13 bases of the junction left unmatched. Germline V gene data show CDR1 as SGHTA and CDR2 as FQGNSA. This CDR3 is 19 amino acids long. The CDR3: CASSLGGQGAYYGTDTQYF. The CDR3 nucleotides are TGTGCCAGCAGCTTAGGGGGGCAGGGGGCCTATTACGGCACAGATACGCAGTATTTT. The full variable domain, in which reference TRBV7-2 and TRBJ2-3 provide the parts outside the CDR3, is GAGVSQSPSNKVTEKGKDVELRCDPISGHTALYWYRQSLGQGLEFLIYFQGNSAPDKSGLPSDRFSAERTGGSVSTLTIQRTQQEDSAVYLCASSLGGQGAYYGTDTQYFGPGTRLTVL.

The chain has TRBV5-6 and TRBJ1-2; no reliable D call. Trimming shortened V by 0 bases and J by 4 bases, and 7 bases separated the two germline ends. The germline CDR1 and CDR2 sequences are SGHDT and YYEEEE. The CDR3 sequence is 13 residues long. The CDR3 DNA reads TGTGCCAGCAGCTTGGGAAACTTCTATGGCTACACCTTC. It codes for CASSLGNFYGYTF.

V and J are TRBV29-1 and TRBJ1-2; the D is unclear. This CDR3 has 12 residues. The V end lost 2 bases, the J end lost 6 bases, and 10 bases lay between the germline ends. Germline V gene lookup returns CDR1 SQVTM and CDR2 ANQGSEA. The CDR3 is CSVEPREDGYTF. The CDR3 region has the DNA TGCAGCGTTGAACCCCGGGAGGATGGCTACACCTTC.

The chain uses TRBV11-1 and TRBJ2-1, with D tentatively TRBD1 (5 bases). The CDR3 is 12 residues long. The V gene lost 2 bases and the J gene lost 6 bases, with 5 bases spanning the gap. In germline, CDR1 is SGHAT, CDR2 FQDESV (reference sequence). The CDR3 protein is CASSLQGNEQFF. Written as DNA, the CDR3 is TGTGCCAGCAGCTTACAGGGCAATGAGCAGTTCTTC.

DNA of the CDR3: TGTGCCAGTAGTTTACTTTACAGAGCGAACACCGGGGAGCTGTTTTTT. The encoded protein is CASSLLYRANTGELFF. This chain uses TRBV19 with TRBJ2-2; D not certain. The CDR3 extends over 16 amino acids. Trimming took 5 bases from V and 0 from J, leaving 13 bases between them. The germline gives CDR1 LNHDA, CDR2 SQIVND (reference sequence).

The chain uses TRBV6-7 and TRBJ2-1, with 10 bases aligning to TRBD1. TRBV6-7 counts as an open reading frame of uncertain function. After removal of 6 bases from V and 7 bases from J, the junction contained 0 bases not matched to a gene. There are 12 residues in the CDR3. The CDR3 is CASRGQGNEQFF. As DNA, the CDR3 is TGTGCCAGCAGGGGACAGGGGAATGAGCAGTTCTTC.

The rearrangement joins TRBV5-1 to TRBJ1-3; 8 bases fit TRBD1. Germline-derived CDR1 and CDR2 are SGHRS and YFSETQ. The CDR3 totals 17 residues. Losses at the gene ends were 0 bases for V and 0 bases for J; bases not matched to a gene: 5. CDR3 bases: TGCGCCAGCAGCTTGGAGGGAGGACAGGGCTCTGGAAACACCATATATTTT. Its protein is CASSLEGGQGSGNTIYF.

V usage is TRBV9 and J usage is TRBJ1-1; 9 bases match TRBD1. V lost 0 bases and J lost 5; bases outside the gene matches: 5. Germline lookup yields CDR1 SGDLS and CDR2 YYNGEE. This CDR3 spans 15 amino acids. The CDR3 region is CASSVGNRGRTEAFF. In nucleotides, the CDR3 is TGTGCCAGCAGCGTAGGAAACAGGGGGCGAACTGAAGCTTTCTTT.